This TCR beta chain is drawn from a study of early T cells in non-severe SARS-CoV-2 infection. This clonotype was seen a few times. MiXCR, applied by TCRdb to the 5' RACE reads, yields one record per CDR3 protein. The sample includes tens of thousands of distinct CDR3 sequences, roughly 5.6% seen only once; the top ten take 30%. The CDR3 consists of 13 residues. V lost 4 bases to trimming and J lost 5 bases, with 9 bases between them. Germline loops: CDR1 SGHRS, CDR2 YFSETQ. The chain is built from TRBV5-1 and TRBJ1-4; no clear D gene. Sequencing used whole blood. This TCR was recovered from an adult who was a healthcare worker with PCR-confirmed SARS-CoV-2 infection or an uninfected control (not recorded which). The DNA for the CDR3 is TGCGCCAGCAGCAGGGAAGCCAATGAAAAACTGTTTTTT. This encodes CASSREANEKLFF.